The 21 T cell receptor beta chains below come from one sample, sequenced in a study of lymphopenia after photon versus proton radiotherapy (dated by TCRdb to between 2019 and 2020). Library preparation used the immunoSEQ multiplex PCR assay. The table comes from immuneACCESS by way of TCRdb, which keeps in-frame sequences with V and J called. Part of the clones is missing from these tables; in studies checked, under half for an unresolved V gene and the rest for unknown reasons. The sample yields some 20,000 clones; over 80% were counted once. About 6% of the sample lies in the top ten. Sequencing used peripheral blood, obtained from a patient treated with photon-based radiotherapy. The receptor source for this set is a man between 60 and 75 years old with pancreatic cancer.

This chain connects TRBV6-1 to TRBJ2-3; D is perhaps TRBD1 or TRBD2 (5 bases each). Per germline, CDR1 MNHNS and CDR2 SASEGT. The germline V and J ends were trimmed by 8 bases and 2 bases, with 8 bases remaining between them. The CDR3 has 12 residues. Here the CDR3 DNA reads TGTGCCAGCGAGGGGTACACAGATACGCAGTATTTT. As protein: CASEGYTDTQYF.

This rearrangement joins TRBV7-9 to TRBJ1-6, with D uncertain. CDR1 is SEHNR and CDR2 is FQNEAQ in the germline V gene (reference sequence). There are 13 residues in the CDR3. V lost 5 bases and J 9 bases, leaving 11 bases between the germline ends. The CDR3 DNA reads TGTGCCAGCAGCAAAGACCCGGGTTCACCCCTCCACTTT. This encodes CASSKDPGSPLHF.

This chain links TRBV18 with TRBJ2-5; the D gene is possibly TRBD2 (5 bases). With the DNA end fitting TRBJ2-7 better, the J assignment may be wrong. This CDR3 has 13 amino acids. CDR1 KGHSH and CDR2 LQKENI come from the germline V gene. CDR3 DNA sequence: TGTGCCAGCTCGCAAACACGGGACTACGAGCAGTACTTC. Protein: CASSQTRDYEQYF.

The chain uses TRBV25-1 and TRBJ1-2; D call uncertain. Trimming pared 1 base from V and 8 bases from J, leaving 11 bases between. The CDR3 length is 13 residues. Germline V gene lookup returns CDR1 MGHDK and CDR2 SYGVNS. CDR3 bases: TGTGCCAGCAGTGAATTCTCTGGGGAAGGCTACACCTTC. Amino acids: CASSEFSGEGYTF.

The rearrangement links TRBV10-3 to TRBJ2-1, with D perhaps matching TRBD2 (5 bases). Germline-derived CDR1 and CDR2 are ENHRY and SYGVKD. The CDR3 length is 16 residues. V dropped 5 bases and J dropped 0 bases, with 14 bases sitting between them. CDR3 sequence (DNA): TGTGCCATCAGTATTAGCGTCCGGGGCTCCTACAATGAGCAGTTCTTC. Translated, it gives CAISISVRGSYNEQFF.

The rearrangement links TRBV9 to TRBJ1-2; TRBD1 agrees at 8 bases. The CDR3 is made up of 14 amino acids. J gave up 8 bases and V 0 bases, and 6 bases lay outside the gene matches. Germline CDR1 SGDLS, CDR2 YYNGEE. The CDR3 DNA reads as TGTGCCAGCAGCGTAGAGACCCGGACAGGGGGCTACACCTTC. It codes for CASSVETRTGGYTF. Using reference TRBV9 and TRBJ1-2 for the parts outside the CDR3, the full variable domain is DSGVTQTPKHLITATGQRVTLRCSPRSGDLSVYWYQQSLDQGLQFLIQYYNGEERAKGNILERFSAQQFPDLHSELNLSSLELGDSALYFCASSVETRTGGYTFGSGTRLTVV.

DNA of the CDR3: TGTGCCAGCAGCCCGGGAGCGGGGGTCAATCAGCCCCAGCATTTT. Encoded protein: CASSPGAGVNQPQHF. The chain carries TRBV5-8 and TRBJ1-5, with D maybe TRBD1 (5 bases). Looked up from germline, CDR1 is SGHTS and CDR2 is YDEGEE. CDR3 length: 15 residues. V was cut by 4 bases and J by 3 bases, with 14 bases left in between. Filled out from reference TRBV5-8 and TRBJ1-5, the complete variable domain reads EAGVTQSPTHLIKTRGQQATLRCSPISGHTSVYWYQQALGLGLQFLLWYDEGEERNRGNFPPRFSGRQFPNYSSELNVNALELEDSALYLCASSPGAGVNQPQHFGDGTRLSIL.

This clone has just one count. The chain joins TRBV9 to TRBJ2-3; D remains ambiguous. This CDR3 is 15 amino acids long. Trimming shortened V by 1 base and J by 0 bases, and 9 bases separated the two germline ends. Germline assignment: CDR1 SGDLS and CDR2 YYNGEE. CDR3 nucleotides: TGTGCCAGCAGCGTATTCTACACGAGCACAGATACGCAGTATTTT. Translation: CASSVFYTSTDTQYF.

The chain joins TRBV6-6 to TRBJ1-1; D call uncertain. This CDR3 comprises 12 residues. Germline CDR1 and CDR2: MNHNY and SVGAGI (reference sequence). Trimming took 5 bases from V and 5 from J, leaving 9 bases between them. The CDR3 DNA is TGTGCCAGCAGTGACGGAGGGACTGAAGCTTTCTTT. Amino acids: CASSDGGTEAFF.

In its sample, this clone was seen a few times. This chain uses TRBV5-1 with TRBJ2-7, with D perhaps TRBD1 or TRBD2 (5 bases each). The germline V gene encodes CDR1 SGHRS and CDR2 YFSETQ. V lost 3 bases to trimming and J lost 5 bases, with 15 bases between them. The CDR3 contains 14 residues. CDR3 DNA: TGCGCCAGCAGCTGGCAGGGAGAGGGGAACGAGCAGTACTTC. It translates to CASSWQGEGNEQYF.

V gene TRBV5-1 combines with J gene TRBJ2-5; D remains unclear. Between the trimmed V and J ends, which lost 5 bases and 1 base, there was a span of 6 bases. Germline V gene data show CDR1 as SGHRS and CDR2 as YFSETQ. This CDR3 has 12 amino acids. CDR3 protein: CASSWGQETQYF. As DNA, the CDR3 is TGCGCCAGCAGTTGGGGCCAAGAGACCCAGTACTTC.

The rearrangement joins TRBV30 to TRBJ1-2; D is uncertain. Germline-derived CDR1 and CDR2 are GTSNPN and SVGIG (reference sequence). CDR3 length: 11 amino acids. V was clipped by 2 bases and J by 9 bases, with 10 bases between them. The CDR3, as DNA: TGTGCCTGGAGTAGTGGCCAGAGCTACACCTTC. Its protein is CAWSSGQSYTF.

The chain joins TRBV10-3 to TRBJ1-5; TRBD1 is a possible D gene (5 bases). V was trimmed by 5 bases and J by 3 bases, leaving 11 bases between them. The CDR3 spans 14 residues. Per the germline V gene, CDR1 is ENHRY and CDR2 is SYGVKD. The CDR3 reads CAISRDGHNQPQHF. In DNA, the CDR3 is TGTGCCATCAGTCGGGACGGCCACAATCAGCCCCAGCATTTT.

This clone came up a few times. This chain connects TRBV21-1 to TRBJ1-4; TRBD1 is the table's D call and was not checked against the DNA. TRBV21-1 is tagged as a pseudogene. This CDR3 comprises 18 residues. CDR3 sequence (DNA): TGTGCCAGCAGCGAGGTGCCAACAGGGGGGTTTTTGGATGAAAAACTGTTTTTT. The encoded protein is CASSEVPTGGFLDEKLFF.

The gene calls are TRBV5-6 and TRBJ1-1; tentatively, D is TRBD1 (5 bases). The CDR3 length is 12 residues. From germline, CDR1 is SGHDT and CDR2 YYEEEE. The chain's CDR3 is CVSLKGYTEAFF. The CDR3 bases are TGTGTTTCCCTTAAGGGGTACACTGAAGCTTTCTTT. Full variable domain (remainder filled in from reference TRBV5-6 and TRBJ1-1): DAGVTQSPTHLIKTRGQQVTLRCSPKSGHDTVSWYQQALGQGPQFIFQYYEEEERQRGNFPDRFSGHQFPNYSSELNVNALLLGDSALYLCVSLKGYTEAFFGQGTRLTVV.

Only one count was recorded for this clone. The rearrangement uses TRBV30 and TRBJ2-5; D is perhaps TRBD1 (6 bases). Germline V gene lookup returns CDR1 GTSNPN and CDR2 SVGIG (reference sequence). The CDR3 runs to 16 residues. V shed 8 bases and J shed 1 base, with 23 bases lying between them. The CDR3 coding sequence is TGTGCCGGACAGAAAAAGGGACCAAAGATCCAAGAGACCCAGTACTTC. This gives the protein CAGQKKGPKIQETQYF. Together with reference TRBV30 and TRBJ2-5, the CDR3 gives the full variable domain: SQTIHQWPATLVQPVGSPLSLECTVEGTSNPNLYWYRQAAGRGLQLLFYSVGIGQISSEVPQNLSASRPQDRQFILSSKKLLLSDSGFYLCAGQKKGPKIQETQYFGPGTRLLVL.

The chain is built from TRBV6-5 and TRBJ1-3; D gene uncertain. The germline V gene has CDR1 MNHEY and CDR2 SVGAGI. The length of the CDR3 is 14 residues. The ends were cut back, 10 bases at V and 0 bases at J, with 13 bases in the middle. CDR3 DNA: TGTGCCACCAAAAACTATTACTCTGGAAACACCATATATTTT. This encodes CATKNYYSGNTIYF.

This chain uses TRBV6-1 with TRBJ2-7; D is possibly TRBD1 or TRBD2 (5 bases each). Per germline, CDR1 MNHNS and CDR2 SASEGT. CDR3 length equals 14 residues. Deletions cut 3 bases from V and 1 base from J, with 10 bases between. The chain's CDR3 is CASSDEGPSYEQYF. CDR3 nucleotides: TGTGCCAGCAGTGACGAGGGACCATCCTACGAGCAGTACTTC.

The chain has TRBV11-2 and TRBJ2-7; 8 nucleotides agree with TRBD2. Trimming took 5 bases from V and 0 from J; bases not matched to a gene: 6. This CDR3 has 15 residues. The germline gives CDR1 SGHAT, CDR2 FQNNGV. CDR3 protein: CASSPREGGSYEQYF. CDR3 coding DNA: TGTGCCAGCAGCCCCCGGGAGGGGGGCTCCTACGAGCAGTACTTC. Combining the CDR3 with reference TRBV11-2 and TRBJ2-7 gives the whole variable domain EAGVAQSPRYKIIEKRQSVAFWCNPISGHATLYWYQQILGQGPKLLIQFQNNGVVDDSQLPKDRFSAERLKGVDSTLKIQPAKLEDSAVYLCASSPREGGSYEQYFGPGTRLTVT.

The J gene is TRBJ1-4, the V gene TRBV18; D is undetermined. Trimming removed 10 bases at V and 6 bases at J, with 15 bases between. Germline V lookup: CDR1 KGHSH, CDR2 LQKENI. This CDR3 region has 13 residues. CDR3 region: CATAAGRDEKLFF. In DNA form, the CDR3 reads TGTGCCACCGCCGCGGGGAGGGATGAAAAACTGTTTTTT. Looking up the rest from reference TRBV18 and TRBJ1-4 gives the full variable domain: NAGVMQNPRHLVRRRGQEARLRCSPMKGHSHVYWYRQLPEEGLKFMVYLQKENIIDESGMPKERFSAEFPKEGPSILRIQQVVRGDSAAYFCATAAGRDEKLFFGSGTQLSVL.

The chain employs TRBV6-1 and TRBJ2-5; D not resolved. V dropped 5 bases and J dropped 5 bases, with 12 bases sitting between them. This CDR3 has 13 amino acids. Germline CDR1 is MNHNS and CDR2 is SASEGT. The CDR3 sequence is CASSQNVGETQYF. The CDR3 DNA reads TGTGCCAGCAGTCAAAACGTGGGGGAGACCCAGTACTTC.